The 18 T cell receptor beta chains listed next were all sequenced from one sample in a study of control samples from healthy donors and cancer patients. TCRdb's copy holds only in-frame clones and misses some; the assay was immunoSEQ multiplex PCR. The sample carries approximately 60,000 clones, more than 85% recorded once. Sequenced sample: PBMCs. These receptors all stem from a man aged 30 to 45 with colorectal cancer.

This chain links TRBV19 with TRBJ1-3, with a tentative D call TRBD1 (5 bases). This CDR3 comprises 16 residues. V was shortened by 5 bases and J by 4 bases, with 18 bases between the two germline ends. Germline V gives CDR1 LNHDA, CDR2 SQIVND (reference sequence). The CDR3 spells CASSPLTRGLGNTIYF. In DNA, the CDR3 is TGTGCCAGTAGTCCACTGACAAGGGGACTCGGAAACACCATATATTTT. Full variable domain (outside the CDR3, taken from reference TRBV19 and TRBJ1-3): DGGITQSPKYLFRKEGQNVTLSCEQNLNHDAMYWYRQDPGQGLRLIYYSQIVNDFQKGDIAEGYSVSREKKESFPLTVTSAQKNPTAFYLCASSPLTRGLGNTIYFGEGSWLTVV.

The chain carries TRBV5-6 and TRBJ1-4, with D tentatively TRBD1 (6 bases). CDR1 is SGHDT, CDR2 YYEEEE, per germline. The V and J ends lost 4 bases and 7 bases respectively, with 14 bases between them. CDR3 length: 14 amino acids. This CDR3 is CASSQQGRVEKLFF. In DNA form, the CDR3 reads TGTGCCAGCAGCCAACAGGGACGGGTTGAAAAACTGTTTTTT.

The chain carries TRBV7-2 and TRBJ1-3, with D hard to call. This CDR3 comprises 18 residues. Between the trimmed V and J ends, which lost 3 bases and 0 bases, there was a span of 18 bases. The V gene's germline CDR1 is SGHTA and CDR2 FQGNSA. CDR3 protein: CASSFRQRGSHSGNTIYF. CDR3 nucleotides: TGTGCCAGCAGCTTCCGACAACGGGGTAGTCACTCTGGAAACACCATATATTTT.

This chain connects TRBV7-2 to TRBJ2-7; D remains unclear. This CDR3 contains 14 residues. Germline V gene sequence: CDR1 SGHTA, CDR2 FQGNSA. V lost 5 bases and J lost 0, with 11 bases in between. CDR3 DNA sequence: TGTGCCAGCAGCCTCCAGGCTAGCTCCTACGAGCAGTACTTC. This codes for CASSLQASSYEQYF.

V gene TRBV5-8 combines with J gene TRBJ2-3; 9 bases are shared with TRBD1. The CDR3 is 14 amino acids. V was pared by 4 bases and J by 2 bases, with 2 bases of the junction left unmatched. Germline lookup yields CDR1 SGHTS and CDR2 YDEGEE. DNA of the CDR3: TGTGCCAGCAGCCGGGACAGGGCCACAGATACGCAGTATTTT. As protein: CASSRDRATDTQYF.

This chain uses TRBV5-4 with TRBJ2-7; 8 bases fit TRBD1. The CDR3 contains 15 residues. The junction had 8 bases not matched to a gene; V was cut back by 4 bases and J by 2 bases. The germline gives CDR1 SGHNT, CDR2 YYREEE (reference sequence). The CDR3 nucleotides are TGTGCCAGCAGCCACGACAGGGGCCAGCCCTACGAGCAGTACTTC. It specifies CASSHDRGQPYEQYF.

J is TRBJ2-7 and V is TRBV27, with 9 bases fitting TRBD1. The trim removed 5 bases at V and 3 bases at J, leaving 14 bases unmatched. CDR1 and CDR2 from the germline V gene are MNHEY and SMNVEV (reference sequence). The CDR3 has 17 residues. Here the CDR3 DNA reads TGTGCCAGCAGTACATGGACAGGGGAGAACTACTACTACGAGCAGTACTTC. Translation: CASSTWTGENYYYEQYF.

The rearrangement uses TRBV5-5 and TRBJ2-3, with unresolved D. CDR3 size: 15 residues. Looked up from germline, CDR1 is SGHKS and CDR2 is YYEKEE (reference sequence). Trimming took off 5 bases at V and 1 base at J, with 14 bases between the two ends. In nucleotides, the CDR3 is TGTGCCAGCAGTTCCCGGCCTACTGGCACAGATACGCAGTATTTT. Protein: CASSSRPTGTDTQYF.

Notes on this clone: Additional DNA sequences in this sample encode the identical CDR3. The CDR3 protein is CASSPRGLDSGNTIYF. CDR3 sequence (DNA): TGCGCCAGCAGCCCCCGTGGACTAGACTCTGGAAACACCATATATTTT. J is TRBJ1-3 and V is TRBV10-2; D is undetermined. In germline, CDR1 is WSHSY, CDR2 SAAADI. Between the trimmed V and J ends, which lost 6 bases and 0 bases, there was a span of 15 bases. The CDR3 has 16 residues.

The chain links TRBV19 to TRBJ2-3, with 9 bases identical to TRBD1. The trim removed 0 bases at V and 4 bases at J, leaving 5 bases unmatched. The CDR3 length is 16 residues. Germline V gives CDR1 LNHDA, CDR2 SQIVND (reference sequence). The CDR3 sequence is CASSIDPGTGPDTQYF. The CDR3 region has the DNA TGTGCCAGTAGTATAGATCCAGGGACAGGGCCAGATACGCAGTATTTT.

This chain links TRBV7-2 with TRBJ2-2; D remains unclear. Germline CDR1 is SGHTA and CDR2 is FQGNSA. CDR3 length: 15 amino acids. Trimming left V 6 bases short and J 4 bases short, with 15 bases between. CDR3 amino acids: CASSQAAFTTGELFF. The CDR3 DNA follows: TGTGCCAGCAGTCAAGCCGCCTTTACCACCGGGGAGCTGTTTTTT.

The genes are TRBV24-1 and TRBJ2-1; D is ambiguous. The CDR3 contains 12 residues. Germline CDR1 KGHDR, CDR2 SFDVKD. The V and J ends lost 3 bases and 4 bases respectively, with 3 bases between them. The CDR3 nucleotides are TGTGCCACCAGTGATGCGTACAATGAGCAGTTCTTC. It encodes CATSDAYNEQFF.

The V and J genes are TRBV5-6 and TRBJ2-7; D gene uncertain. The CDR3 extends over 14 amino acids. Trimming stripped 6 bases from V and 4 bases from J, with 17 bases between. Germline V CDR1 and CDR2: SGHDT, YYEEEE. The CDR3, as DNA: TGTGCCAGCAACTTAGGGCCCGCAGGTTACGAGCAGTACGTC. Amino acids: CASNLGPAGYEQYV.

The rearrangement uses TRBV3-1 (or the pseudogene TRBV3-2) and TRBJ2-3; 14 bases agree with TRBD2. V gave up 3 bases and J gave up 0 bases; unmatched junction bases: 2. CDR1 and CDR2 from the germline V gene are LGHDT and YNNKEL (reference sequence). CDR3 size: 17 residues. The CDR3 sequence: CASSQGLAGASTDTQYF. DNA for the CDR3: TGTGCCAGCAGCCAGGGACTAGCGGGGGCCAGCACAGATACGCAGTATTTT.

The V and J genes are TRBV5-1 and TRBJ2-3; TRBD1 matches at 7 bases. The ends lost 4 bases at V and 3 bases at J; junction bases unmatched: 8. The germline CDR1 and CDR2 sequences are SGHRS and YFSETQ. This CDR3 region has 15 residues. The CDR3 reads CASSKGQAITDTQYF. CDR3 bases: TGCGCCAGCAGCAAAGGACAGGCTATTACAGATACGCAGTATTTT.

The chain employs TRBV5-3 and TRBJ2-7; D ambiguous. TRBV5-3 is an open reading frame, and its role is uncertain. The CDR3 loop spans 13 amino acids. V gave up 3 bases and J gave up 3 bases, with 10 bases separating them. CDR3: CARSWNLIYEQYF. In nucleotides, the CDR3 is TGTGCCAGAAGCTGGAATCTAATCTACGAGCAGTACTTC.

This clone has just one count. Here the CDR3 DNA reads TGTGCCAGCAGCTATTACAATGAGCAGTTCTTC. It yields the protein CASSYYNEQFF. V and J are TRBV5-6 and TRBJ2-1; D remains unclear. The germline V gene encodes CDR1 SGHDT and CDR2 YYEEEE. V shed 3 bases and J shed 4 bases, with 2 bases lying between them. The CDR3 runs 11 residues.

The rearrangement joins TRBV9 to TRBJ2-1; 9 bases match TRBD2. CDR1 SGDLS and CDR2 YYNGEE come from the germline V gene. The trim removed 0 bases at V and 1 base at J, leaving 8 bases unmatched. The CDR3 totals 18 residues. CDR3 in amino acids: CASSVAPLAGQSYNEQFF. CDR3 bases: TGTGCCAGCAGCGTAGCTCCCCTAGCGGGGCAATCCTACAATGAGCAGTTCTTC.